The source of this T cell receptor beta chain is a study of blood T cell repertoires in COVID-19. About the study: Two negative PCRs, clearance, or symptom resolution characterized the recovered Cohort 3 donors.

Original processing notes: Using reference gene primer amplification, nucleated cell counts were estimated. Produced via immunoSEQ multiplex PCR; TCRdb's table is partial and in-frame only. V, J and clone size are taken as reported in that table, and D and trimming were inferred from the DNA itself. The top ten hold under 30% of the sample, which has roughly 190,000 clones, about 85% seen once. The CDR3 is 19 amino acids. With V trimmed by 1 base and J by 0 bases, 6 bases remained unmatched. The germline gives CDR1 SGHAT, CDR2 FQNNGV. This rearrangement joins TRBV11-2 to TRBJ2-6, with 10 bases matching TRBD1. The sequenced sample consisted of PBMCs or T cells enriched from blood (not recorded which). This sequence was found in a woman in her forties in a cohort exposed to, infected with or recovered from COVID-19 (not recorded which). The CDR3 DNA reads TGTGCCAGCAGCTTAGGAGGGACAGGGGTGTACTCTGGGGCCAACGTCCTGACTTTC. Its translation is CASSLGGTGVYSGANVLTF.